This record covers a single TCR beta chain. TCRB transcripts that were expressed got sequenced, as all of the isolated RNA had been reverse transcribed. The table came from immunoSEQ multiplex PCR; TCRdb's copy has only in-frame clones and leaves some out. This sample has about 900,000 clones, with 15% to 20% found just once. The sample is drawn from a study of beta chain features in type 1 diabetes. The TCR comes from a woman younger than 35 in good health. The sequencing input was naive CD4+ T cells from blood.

CDR3 in DNA: TGCGCCAGCAGCCAGGAACTTTCGAACACCGGGGAGCTGTTTTTT. This gives the protein CASSQELSNTGELFF. This chain connects TRBV4-3 to TRBJ2-2, with D hard to call. Trimming pared 3 bases from V and 0 bases from J, leaving 8 bases between. Germline values: CDR1 LGHNA, CDR2 YSLEER. The CDR3 has 15 residues.